The 21 T cell receptor beta chains given below trace back to one sample, sequenced in a study of T cell changes during pregnancy in multiple sclerosis. Only in-frame clones appear in the TCRdb table, and some are missing; sequencing was by immunoSEQ multiplex PCR. The sample lists about 70,000 clones; around nine tenths were seen once. Sequenced material: peripheral blood, taken in the second trimester of pregnancy. The receptors originated from a female donor in good health, enrolled as a control in a pregnancy study.

This clone was seen a single time. This rearrangement joins TRBV4-1 to TRBJ2-2; 7 nucleotides match TRBD1. Germline V gene lookup returns CDR1 MGHRA and CDR2 YSYEKL. The CDR3 loop spans 16 amino acids. V dropped 0 bases and J dropped 6; count of bases not matched to a gene: 7. This CDR3 reads CASSQEGQRTAGELFF. CDR3 in DNA: TGCGCCAGCAGCCAAGAGGGACAGCGGACGGCCGGGGAGCTGTTTTTT.

This sequence joins TRBV7-9 and TRBJ2-1, with D uncertain. The CDR3 sequence is 14 residues long. The germline V gene has CDR1 SEHNR and CDR2 FQNEAQ (reference sequence). V lost 3 bases and J 0 bases, leaving 6 bases between the germline ends. CDR3 nucleotide sequence: TGTGCCAGCAGCTTGGCCAGCTCCTACAATGAGCAGTTCTTC. Its protein is CASSLASSYNEQFF.

The chain recombines TRBV15 with TRBJ1-2; no reliable D call. The length of the CDR3 is 14 residues. From germline, CDR1 is LNHNV and CDR2 YYDKDF (reference sequence). CDR3 DNA: TGTGTCGCGCGATCCAGCGCCCGGCAGTATGGCTACACCTTC. Translated, it gives CVARSSARQYGYTF.

V and J are TRBV11-1 and TRBJ1-5; TRBD1 agrees at 8 bases. The junction had 4 bases not matched to a gene; V was cut back by 5 bases and J by 7 bases. Germline loops: CDR1 SGHAT, CDR2 FQDESV (reference sequence). The CDR3 runs 13 residues. CDR3 in DNA: TGTGCCAGCAGCGAAGACAGGGGCCAGCCCCAGCATTTT. It is translated as CASSEDRGQPQHF. Based on the CDR3 plus reference TRBV11-1 and TRBJ1-5, the full variable domain is EAEVAQSPRYKITEKSQAVAFWCDPISGHATLYWYRQILGQGPELLVQFQDESVVDDSQLPKDRFSAERLKGVDSTLKIQPAELGDSAMYLCASSEDRGQPQHFGDGTRLSIL.

The rearrangement uses TRBV29-1 and TRBJ1-1, with TRBD1 identical over 8 bases. Germline V gene data show CDR1 as SQVTM and CDR2 as ANQGSEA. The CDR3 covers 13 residues. Trimming at V came to 7 bases and at J to 5 bases, leaving 9 bases not matched to a gene. Written as DNA, the CDR3 is TGCAGCGGTCGACAGGGGTTAAGTACTGAAGCTTTCTTT. Amino acids: CSGRQGLSTEAFF.

CDR3 region: CASSSRGQGDTEAFF. The CDR3 DNA reads as TGTGCCAGCAGCTCCCGAGGACAGGGAGACACTGAAGCTTTCTTT. The chain recombines TRBV5-4 with TRBJ1-1; 8 nucleotides agree with TRBD1. Germline CDR1 is SGHNT and CDR2 is YYREEE (reference sequence). The CDR3 contains 15 residues. V lost 3 bases to trimming and J lost 3 bases; unmatched junction nucleotides: 7. The variable domain in full, completed from reference TRBV5-4 and TRBJ1-1, reads ETGVTQSPTHLIKTRGQQVTLRCSSQSGHNTVSWYQQALGQGPQFIFQYYREEENGRGNFPPRFSGLQFPNYSSELNVNALELDDSALYLCASSSRGQGDTEAFFGQGTRLTVV.

The chain is built from TRBV18 and TRBJ1-1, with 8 nucleotides matching TRBD1. V lost 2 bases, J lost 13 bases, and 6 bases stayed unmatched. Germline V gene data show CDR1 as KGHSH and CDR2 as LQKENI. This CDR3 is built from 12 residues. The CDR3 is CASSPRDRRVFF. CDR3 coding DNA: TGTGCCAGCTCACCAAGGGACAGGAGGGTTTTCTTT.

The CDR3 region is CASSSAAPNYGYTF. CDR3 sequence (DNA): TGTGCCAGCAGTTCGGCGGCTCCTAACTATGGCTACACCTTC. This rearrangement joins TRBV28 to TRBJ1-2; D not certain. V was shortened by 4 bases and J by 0 bases, with 9 bases between the two germline ends. The CDR3 is 14 amino acids. Germline V gene lookup returns CDR1 MDHEN and CDR2 SYDVKM.

The chain uses TRBV15 and TRBJ2-7; TRBD1 is a possible D gene (6 bases). CDR3 length: 14 amino acids. Trimming pared 5 bases from V and 1 base from J, leaving 12 bases between. CDR1 and CDR2 (germline): LNHNV, YYDKDF (reference sequence). CDR3 loop: CATSPGQGSYEQYF. The CDR3 nucleotides read TGTGCCACCAGCCCAGGGCAGGGGTCCTACGAGCAGTACTTC.

The chain combines TRBV5-4 with TRBJ2-5, with 14 bases fitting TRBD2. Looked up from germline, CDR1 is SGHNT and CDR2 is YYREEE (reference sequence). V lost 4 bases, J lost 0 bases, and 2 bases stayed unmatched. The CDR3 totals 16 residues. This CDR3 is CASSRTSGGYQETQYF. CDR3 in DNA: TGTGCCAGCAGCCGGACTAGCGGGGGGTACCAAGAGACCCAGTACTTC. Combining the CDR3 with reference TRBV5-4 and TRBJ2-5 gives the whole variable domain ETGVTQSPTHLIKTRGQQVTLRCSSQSGHNTVSWYQQALGQGPQFIFQYYREEENGRGNFPPRFSGLQFPNYSSELNVNALELDDSALYLCASSRTSGGYQETQYFGPGTRLLVL.

The CDR3, as DNA: TGCAGCGTTGAAGATCGGGACATAAGAAACACCATATATTTT. Its protein product is CSVEDRDIRNTIYF. V gene TRBV29-1 combines with J gene TRBJ1-3, with D tentatively TRBD1 (6 bases). Germline V gene sequence: CDR1 SQVTM, CDR2 ANQGSEA. The CDR3 extends over 14 amino acids. Trimming cost V 0 bases and J 5 bases, with 11 bases left between them.

This clone was seen just once. The rearrangement joins TRBV4-1 to TRBJ2-5; no clear D. The CDR3 extends over 14 amino acids. Deletions cut 4 bases from V and 9 bases from J, with 18 bases between. CDR1 MGHRA and CDR2 YSYEKL come from the germline V gene. In nucleotides, the CDR3 is TGCGCCAGCAGCCCCCAAGGCCGCCTCGAGGCCCAGTACTTC. This gives the protein CASSPQGRLEAQYF.

The genes are TRBV18 and TRBJ2-5, with 8 positions matching TRBD1. CDR3 length: 15 amino acids. Trimming removed 8 bases from V and 5 bases from J; junction bases left unmatched: 13. Germline CDR1 is KGHSH and CDR2 is LQKENI. The CDR3 DNA follows: TGTGCCAGCGACGCTACAGGGGGTCCTACGGAGACCCAGTACTTC. Its protein is CASDATGGPTETQYF.

This sequence joins TRBV4-3 and TRBJ1-5, with 8 bases lining up with TRBD1. V lost 2 bases to trimming and J lost 6 bases; unmatched junction nucleotides: 6. CDR1 LGHNA and CDR2 YSLEER come from the germline V gene. The CDR3 totals 15 residues. The CDR3 is CASSQLQGVGQPQHF. The CDR3 DNA is TGCGCCAGCAGCCAACTACAGGGGGTGGGTCAGCCCCAGCATTTT.

A word on this clone: Within the sample, other DNA sequences also encode this same CDR3. The rearrangement joins TRBV18 to TRBJ2-1; 8 nucleotides line up with TRBD2. The V and J ends lost 3 bases and 7 bases, in that order; junction bases with no gene match: 5. From germline, CDR1 is KGHSH and CDR2 LQKENI. CDR3 length: 14 amino acids. The CDR3 DNA reads as TGTGCCAGCTCACCGGCGGGGGGCAGGAATGAGCAGTTCTTC. This sequence encodes CASSPAGGRNEQFF. Combining the CDR3 with reference TRBV18 and TRBJ2-1 gives the whole variable domain NAGVMQNPRHLVRRRGQEARLRCSPMKGHSHVYWYRQLPEEGLKFMVYLQKENIIDESGMPKERFSAEFPKEGPSILRIQQVVRGDSAAYFCASSPAGGRNEQFFGPGTRLTVL.

The chain employs TRBV2 and TRBJ2-7, with unresolved D. The germline V gene encodes CDR1 SNHLY and CDR2 FYNNEI. With 2 bases removed from V and 2 bases from J, the gap between germline ends came to 13 bases. The CDR3 runs to 15 residues. The CDR3 reads CASSESGGQTYEQYF. The CDR3 DNA is TGTGCCAGCAGTGAAAGTGGTGGGCAGACCTACGAGCAGTACTTC.

This chain links TRBV6-6 with TRBJ1-6; no reliable D call. V was shortened by 2 bases and J by 3 bases, with 8 bases between the two germline ends. Germline V gene sequence: CDR1 MNHNY, CDR2 SVGAGI (reference sequence). The length of the CDR3 is 15 residues. CDR3 coding DNA: TGTGCCAGCAGTTACGGTCGAGGCTATAATTCACCCCTCCACTTT. It encodes CASSYGRGYNSPLHF.

This rearrangement joins TRBV7-8 to TRBJ1-3; tentatively, D is TRBD1 (6 bases). Germline V CDR1 and CDR2: SGHVS, FQNEAQ. This CDR3 is 14 amino acids long. V was pared by 3 bases and J by 1 base, with 7 bases between. CDR3 in DNA: TGTGCCAGCAGCTTGGGGACATCTGGAAACACCATATATTTT. This sequence encodes CASSLGTSGNTIYF.

The chain carries TRBV27 and TRBJ1-1; D is possibly TRBD1 (6 bases). V was clipped by 5 bases and J by 1 base, with 17 bases between them. Germline CDR1 and CDR2: MNHEY and SMNVEV (reference sequence). The CDR3 loop spans 16 amino acids. Here the CDR3 reads CASSALQGIANTEAFF. CDR3 bases: TGTGCCAGCAGTGCCCTACAGGGTATTGCGAACACTGAAGCTTTCTTT.

V is TRBV7-6 and J is TRBJ1-2; possible D gene TRBD1, 6 bases. This CDR3 comprises 16 residues. V shed 4 bases and J shed 4 bases, with 19 bases lying between them. Germline V lookup: CDR1 SGHVS, CDR2 FNYEAQ. CDR3 nucleotide sequence: TGTGCCAGCAGCTCCATAGGGGGGGCAGATGCCTATGGCTACACCTTC. The encoded protein is CASSSIGGADAYGYTF.

The chain has TRBV5-1 and TRBJ2-7; D perhaps matches TRBD2 (5 bases). Trimming took 0 bases from V and 3 from J, leaving 10 bases between them. The germline gives CDR1 SGHRS, CDR2 YFSETQ. The length of the CDR3 is 14 residues. CDR3 sequence reads: CASSLAEGFYEQYF. DNA of the CDR3: TGCGCCAGCAGCTTGGCCGAGGGATTCTACGAGCAGTACTTC.